Described below is a single T cell receptor (beta chain) sequence and its context. Antigen: not known. Specified time point: pretreatment peripheral blood. These data come from a study of PD-L1 blockade in urothelial cancer. On the study more broadly: Peripheral blood specimens exhibited a median yield of about 140,000 T cells. Study-wide results and limits: Blood TCR clonality below the median before treatment was a predictor of better survival.

Templates that were synthetic TCR analogs were spiked into each PCR. TCRdb's table, derived via immunoSEQ multiplex PCR, lists solely in-frame clones and lacks some. The sample has 90,000 or so clones; 70% to 90% are singletons. The CDR3 sequence is 14 residues long. The germline V gene encodes CDR1 SGHTA and CDR2 FQGNSA. Trimming took 5 bases from V and 5 from J; bases not matched to a gene: 8. V usage is TRBV7-2 and J usage is TRBJ1-2, with 7 bases fitting TRBD1. Material: PBMCs, obtained around atezolizumab (anti-PD-L1) treatment. The TCR originated in a woman older than 75 with urothelial cancer. The CDR3: CASSPRQTGYGYTF. For the CDR3, the DNA is TGTGCCAGCAGCCCCAGGCAGACAGGGTATGGCTACACCTTC.